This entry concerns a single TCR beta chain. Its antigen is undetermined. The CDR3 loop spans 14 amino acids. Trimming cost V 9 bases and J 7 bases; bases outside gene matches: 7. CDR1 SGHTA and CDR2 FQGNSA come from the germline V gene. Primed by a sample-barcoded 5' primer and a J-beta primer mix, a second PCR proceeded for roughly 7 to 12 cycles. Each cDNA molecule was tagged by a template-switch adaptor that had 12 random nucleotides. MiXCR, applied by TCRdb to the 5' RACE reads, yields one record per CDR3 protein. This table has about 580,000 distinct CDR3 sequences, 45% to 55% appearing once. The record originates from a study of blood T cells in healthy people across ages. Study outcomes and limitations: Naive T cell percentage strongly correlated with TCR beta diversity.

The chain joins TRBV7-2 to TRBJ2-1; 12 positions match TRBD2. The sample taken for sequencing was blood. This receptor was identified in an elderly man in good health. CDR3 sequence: CARMTSGRYNEQFF. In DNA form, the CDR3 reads TGTGCCAGGATGACTAGCGGGAGATATAATGAGCAGTTCTTC.